The source of this T cell receptor beta chain is a study of cytomegalovirus exposure and HLA in healthy donors. The CDR3 is made up of 17 amino acids. Trimming at V came to 3 bases and at J to 9 bases, leaving 11 bases not matched to a gene. The germline V gene has CDR1 SGDLS and CDR2 YYNGEE. Both 60 Vbeta primers and 13 Jbeta primers went into the PCR. TCRdb keeps only in-frame clones here, not all; method: immunoSEQ multiplex PCR. The sample has over 85,000 clones, over 65% seen once. General study findings and limits: After further analysis at a later stage, around 17,000 TCR beta sequences were associated with HLA alleles at 0.05 false discovery rate.

This clone was found a few times. Its antigen is currently unknown. The sequence derives from a man aged 40-49 years in good health and CMV-seronegative. The sample was PBMCs. V and J are TRBV9 and TRBJ2-1; 14 bases are shared with TRBD2. The CDR3 DNA sequence: TGTGCCAGCAGCGCATCCGGGACTAGCGGGGGACGGGGTGAGCAGTTCTTC. Residues: CASSASGTSGGRGEQFF. The variable domain in full, completed from reference TRBV9 and TRBJ2-1, reads DSGVTQTPKHLITATGQRVTLRCSPRSGDLSVYWYQQSLDQGLQFLIQYYNGEERAKGNILERFSAQQFPDLHSELNLSSLELGDSALYFCASSASGTSGGRGEQFFGPGTRLTVL.